This T cell receptor (beta chain) emerged from a study of shared clonotypes between healthy human individuals. Points from the study as a whole: Compared with memory subsets, naive subsets generally had larger estimated richness. Four donors shared approximately 5% of their naive CD4 clonotypes.

Investigators spread the genomic DNA of each subset evenly over several immunoSEQ plates. In the sorted-subset replicate PCRs, 200 ng DNA, around 30,000 T cell genomes, was used. Repertoires were generated with immunoSEQ multiplex PCR, while TCRdb's copy carries only in-frame clones and drops some. The table shows approximately 340,000 clones, with around 67% occurring only once. Remarks on this clone: Its cognate antigen is unknown.

Per germline, CDR1 LNHDA and CDR2 SQIVND (reference sequence). The CDR3 runs 13 residues. Deletions cut 10 bases from V and 2 bases from J, with 14 bases between. This chain joins TRBV19 and TRBJ2-5, with TRBD2 as a possible D gene (6 bases). The receptor comes from a man aged 25 to 40 in good health. Specimen: memory CD4+ T cells sorted from blood. Subset specified: CD45RA-negative fraction. The CDR3: CATARGTQETQYF. The CDR3 DNA reads as TGTGCCACCGCGCGGGGCACGCAAGAGACCCAGTACTTC.